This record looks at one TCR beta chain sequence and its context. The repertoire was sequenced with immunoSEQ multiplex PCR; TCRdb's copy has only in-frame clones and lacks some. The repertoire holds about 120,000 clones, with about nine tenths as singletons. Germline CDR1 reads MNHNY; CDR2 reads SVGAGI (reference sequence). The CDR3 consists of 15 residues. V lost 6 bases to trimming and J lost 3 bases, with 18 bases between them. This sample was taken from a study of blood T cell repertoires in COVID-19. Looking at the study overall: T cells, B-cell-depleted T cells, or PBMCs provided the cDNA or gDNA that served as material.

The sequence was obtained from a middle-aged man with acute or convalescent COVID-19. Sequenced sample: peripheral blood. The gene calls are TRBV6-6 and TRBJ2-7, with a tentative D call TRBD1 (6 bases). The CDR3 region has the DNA TGTGCCAGCAGCCTACAACAGGGTGCCCGCTACGAGCAGTACTTC. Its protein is CASSLQQGARYEQYF.